The 18 T cell receptor beta chains reported below all come from one sample, sequenced in a study of T cell changes during pregnancy in multiple sclerosis. Sequencing used immunoSEQ multiplex PCR; TCRdb keeps in-frame clones, though not all of them. The sample lists approximately 39,000 clones; roughly 89% were seen once. The starting material was CD4+ T cells from peripheral blood mononuclear cells, obtained in the second trimester of pregnancy. The receptors were gathered from a female donor with multiple sclerosis, enrolled in a pregnancy study.

The rearrangement joins TRBV27 to TRBJ1-1; D call uncertain. The length of the CDR3 is 13 residues. Germline lookup yields CDR1 MNHEY and CDR2 SMNVEV (reference sequence). Trimming left V 6 bases short and J 5 bases short, with 13 bases between. This CDR3 reads CASSSVVQTEAFF. The DNA for the CDR3 is TGTGCCAGCAGCTCCGTTGTGCAGACTGAAGCTTTCTTT.

This rearrangement joins TRBV21-1 to TRBJ2-2; TRBD1 is the table's D call, not checked against the DNA. TRBV21-1 is labeled a pseudogene. The CDR3 is 13 amino acids. The CDR3 region is CASRVSGTGELFF. The CDR3 coding sequence is TGTGCCAGCAGGGTTTCAGGTACCGGGGAGCTGTTTTTT.

The rearrangement uses TRBV29-1 and TRBJ2-1, with D hard to call. Trimming stripped 0 bases from V and 8 bases from J, with 5 bases between. Germline loops: CDR1 SQVTM, CDR2 ANQGSEA. This CDR3 spans 11 amino acids. This chain's CDR3 is CSVEDLYEQFF. The DNA of the CDR3 is TGCAGCGTTGAAGATCTCTATGAGCAGTTCTTC.

The V and J genes are TRBV18 and TRBJ1-1; no reliable D call. The V and J ends lost 2 bases and 6 bases respectively, with 10 bases between them. From germline, CDR1 is KGHSH and CDR2 LQKENI. This CDR3 spans 13 amino acids. DNA of the CDR3: TGTGCCAGCTCACCATCGTCCTCGTCTGAAGCTTTCTTT. This encodes CASSPSSSSEAFF.

This chain links TRBV27 with TRBJ2-7; 10 nucleotides align to TRBD2. Germline V gene data show CDR1 as MNHEY and CDR2 as SMNVEV (reference sequence). The CDR3 totals 16 residues. Trimming took 4 bases from V and 4 from J; bases not matched to a gene: 10. CDR3 nucleotides: TGTGCCAGCAGTTCATTGTCTAGCGGGAGTCAGTACGAGCAGTACTTC. Translated, it gives CASSSLSSGSQYEQYF.

This clone has only one observation. The V gene is TRBV12-2, the J gene TRBJ2-1; TRBD2, as called in the table, went unchecked against the DNA. TRBV12-2 is designated a pseudogene. This CDR3 is 17 amino acids long. The CDR3 DNA follows: TGTGCAAGTCGCTCGAAGGTGGGGGGGAGTGGGTTTCGTGAGCAGTTCTTC. As protein: CASRSKVGGSGFREQFF.

The V gene is TRBV6-5, the J gene TRBJ1-3; D gene unclear. The V end was cut by 2 bases, the J end by 1 base, with 6 bases between. This CDR3 comprises 14 residues. The V gene's germline CDR1 is MNHEY and CDR2 SVGAGI. CDR3 coding DNA: TGTGCCAGCAGTTACAAAGCGTCTGGAAACACCATATATTTT. This codes for CASSYKASGNTIYF.

CDR3: CASSAHRDSYNEQFF. The CDR3 bases are TGTGCCAGCAGTGCACACAGGGACTCCTACAATGAGCAGTTCTTC. V usage is TRBV2 and J usage is TRBJ2-1; the D gene is possibly TRBD1 (6 bases). CDR3 length: 15 amino acids. The germline V gene encodes CDR1 SNHLY and CDR2 FYNNEI. V lost 4 bases and J 0 bases, leaving 10 bases between the germline ends.

The chain combines TRBV4-3 with TRBJ1-1; perhaps TRBD1 as D (5 bases). With 4 bases removed from V and 4 bases from J, the gap between germline ends came to 13 bases. The CDR3 runs to 14 residues. The germline V gene encodes CDR1 LGHNA and CDR2 YSLEER. The CDR3 here is CASSPSPGGTEAFF. The CDR3 region has the DNA TGCGCCAGCAGCCCGAGTCCGGGGGGCACTGAAGCTTTCTTT.

The chain combines TRBV7-3 with TRBJ2-7; possible D gene TRBD2, 5 bases. This CDR3 has 10 residues. V was pared by 6 bases and J by 6 bases, with 6 bases between. From germline, CDR1 is SGHTA and CDR2 FQGTGA. The CDR3 spells CASRRAEQYF. CDR3 coding DNA: TGTGCCAGCAGGCGGGCCGAGCAGTACTTC.

The rearrangement links TRBV5-6 to TRBJ1-5; D is uncertain. Trimming took 3 bases from V and 9 from J, leaving 10 bases between them. CDR1 and CDR2 from the germline V gene are SGHDT and YYEEEE. The CDR3 is 12 residues long. For the CDR3, the DNA is TGTGCCAGCAGCTCCGCGGGTCGGCCCCAGCATTTT. Translated, it gives CASSSAGRPQHF. Filled out from reference TRBV5-6 and TRBJ1-5, the complete variable domain reads DAGVTQSPTHLIKTRGQQVTLRCSPKSGHDTVSWYQQALGQGPQFIFQYYEEEERQRGNFPDRFSGHQFPNYSSELNVNALLLGDSALYLCASSSAGRPQHFGDGTRLSIL.

The chain carries TRBV13 and TRBJ2-7; 11 bases align to TRBD2. Germline CDR1 reads PRHDT; CDR2 reads FYEKMQ (reference sequence). The CDR3 totals 15 residues. Losses at the gene ends were 5 bases for V and 7 bases for J; bases not matched to a gene: 10. CDR3 sequence (DNA): TGTGCCAGCAGCAGAACTAGCGGGAGTTACCGAGAGCAGTACTTC. It specifies CASSRTSGSYREQYF.

The rearrangement uses TRBV9 and TRBJ1-4; a weak D match, TRBD1 (6 bases). V shed 4 bases and J shed 7 bases, with 17 bases lying between them. Germline V gene sequence: CDR1 SGDLS, CDR2 YYNGEE. CDR3 length equals 15 residues. Here the CDR3 DNA reads TGTGCCAGCAGCTCCCAGACAGGAGTGACTGAAAAACTGTTTTTT. This sequence encodes CASSSQTGVTEKLFF.

This chain uses TRBV30 with TRBJ1-2, with D uncertain. V dropped 0 bases and J dropped 7 bases, with 12 bases sitting between them. This CDR3 region has 13 residues. Germline V gene sequence: CDR1 GTSNPN, CDR2 SVGIG (reference sequence). CDR3 DNA: TGTGCCTGGAGTGTACTTGGGAGCGGTGGCTACACCTTC. Translation gives CAWSVLGSGGYTF.

In its sample, this clone was seen once. V is TRBV2 and J is TRBJ2-3, with 7 nucleotides matching TRBD1. V lost 4 bases and J lost 6; bases outside the gene matches: 10. This CDR3 is built from 15 residues. Per the germline V gene, CDR1 is SNHLY and CDR2 is FYNNEI. Written as DNA, the CDR3 is TGTGCCAGCAGTGGTTACTTAGGGGGCCCCGATACGCAGTATTTT. It codes for CASSGYLGGPDTQYF.

This chain uses TRBV14 with TRBJ2-3; 13 bases match TRBD2. Trimming removed 4 bases from V and 1 base from J; junction bases left unmatched: 5. Looked up from germline, CDR1 is SGHDN and CDR2 is FVKESK. The CDR3 is made up of 17 amino acids. The DNA of the CDR3 is TGTGCCAGCAGCCGACTAGCGGGAGGCCGAGGCACAGATACGCAGTATTTT. Amino acids: CASSRLAGGRGTDTQYF. Complete variable domain (other parts from reference TRBV14 and TRBJ2-3): EAGVTQFPSHSVIEKGQTVTLRCDPISGHDNLYWYRRVMGKEIKFLLHFVKESKQDESGMPNNRFLAERTGGTYSTLKVQPAELEDSGVYFCASSRLAGGRGTDTQYFGPGTRLTVL.

The chain carries TRBV5-1 and TRBJ1-2, with 10 positions matching TRBD1. Germline V gives CDR1 SGHRS, CDR2 YFSETQ. V was pared by 3 bases and J by 3 bases, with 5 bases of the junction left unmatched. The CDR3 covers 15 residues. This chain's CDR3 is CASSSRDRGHYGYTF. The CDR3 region has the DNA TGCGCCAGCAGCTCCCGGGACAGGGGACACTATGGCTACACCTTC.

This clone was seen a handful of times. The chain combines TRBV30 with TRBJ1-2, with 10 nucleotides matching TRBD1. V gave up 2 bases and J gave up 2 bases; unmatched junction bases: 2. Germline CDR1 GTSNPN, CDR2 SVGIG (reference sequence). The CDR3 extends over 14 amino acids. CDR3 amino acids: CAWSRTGGNYGYTF. The CDR3 DNA is TGTGCCTGGAGTCGGACAGGGGGAAACTATGGCTACACCTTC.